This T cell receptor beta chain was documented in a study of radiotherapy plus CTLA-4 blockade in lung cancer. On the study more broadly: Among enrolled patients, less than 20% responded and about 34% achieved disease control. Study results and limitations: In blood, after radiotherapy plus ipilimumab, tumor-derived TCR clones expanded. Early shifts in blood T cell clones, with interferon-beta, reportedly predicted response best.

To note about this clone: Antigen unknown.

Germline CDR1 reads SGHNT; CDR2 reads YYREEE (reference sequence). V shed 0 bases, J shed 12 bases, and the junction held 7 bases outside the gene matches. The length of the CDR3 is 14 residues. Sequencing was performed with immunoSEQ multiplex PCR; in TCRdb, only in-frame clones are kept and a portion is missing. The sample contains fewer than 65,000 clones, just under 85% of which appear only once. Focal radiation and CTLA-4 blockade (ipilimumab) were tested in chemo-refractory metastatic non-small-cell lung cancer patients. This clonotype was sampled from a human donor with non-small cell lung cancer whose response to radiotherapy plus ipilimumab could not be evaluated. The material sequenced was peripheral blood, taken from a patient treated with radiotherapy plus ipilimumab. The chain links TRBV5-4 to TRBJ2-1, with TRBD2 matching over 9 bases. The CDR3 sequence: CASSLALSGGRQFF. In DNA form, the CDR3 reads TGTGCCAGCAGCTTGGCCCTTAGCGGGGGAAGGCAGTTCTTC.